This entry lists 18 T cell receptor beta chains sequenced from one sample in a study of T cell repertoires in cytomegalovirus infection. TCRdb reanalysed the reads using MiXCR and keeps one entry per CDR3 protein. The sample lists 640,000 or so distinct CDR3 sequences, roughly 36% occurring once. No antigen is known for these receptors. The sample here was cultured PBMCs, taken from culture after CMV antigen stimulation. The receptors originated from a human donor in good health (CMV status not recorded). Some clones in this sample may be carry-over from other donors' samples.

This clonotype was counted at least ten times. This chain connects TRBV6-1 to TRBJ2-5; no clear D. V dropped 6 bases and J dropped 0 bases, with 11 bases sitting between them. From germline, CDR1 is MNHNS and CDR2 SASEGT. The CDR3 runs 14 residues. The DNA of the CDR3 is TGTGCCAGCAGACCCCATACATACCAAGAGACCCAGTACTTC. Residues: CASRPHTYQETQYF.

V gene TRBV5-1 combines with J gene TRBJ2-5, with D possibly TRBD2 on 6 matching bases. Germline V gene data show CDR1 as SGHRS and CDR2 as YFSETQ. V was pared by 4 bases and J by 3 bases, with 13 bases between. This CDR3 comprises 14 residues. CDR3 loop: CASSQGGLKETQYF. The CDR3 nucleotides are TGCGCCAGCAGCCAGGGAGGTTTGAAAGAGACCCAGTACTTC.

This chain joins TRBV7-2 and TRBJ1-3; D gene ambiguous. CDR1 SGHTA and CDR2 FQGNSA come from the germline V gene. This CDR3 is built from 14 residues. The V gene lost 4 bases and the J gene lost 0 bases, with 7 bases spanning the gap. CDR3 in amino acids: CASSSEISGNTIYF. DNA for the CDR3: TGTGCCAGCAGCTCAGAGATCTCTGGAAACACCATATATTTT. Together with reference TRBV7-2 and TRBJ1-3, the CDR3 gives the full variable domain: GAGVSQSPSNKVTEKGKDVELRCDPISGHTALYWYRQSLGQGLEFLIYFQGNSAPDKSGLPSDRFSAERTGGSVSTLTIQRTQQEDSAVYLCASSSEISGNTIYFGEGSWLTVV.

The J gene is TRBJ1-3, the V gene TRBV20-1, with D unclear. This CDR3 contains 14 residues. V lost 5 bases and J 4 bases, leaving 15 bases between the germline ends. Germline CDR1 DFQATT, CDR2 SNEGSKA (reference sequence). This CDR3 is CSAGRQEFGNTIYF. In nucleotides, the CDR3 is TGCAGTGCTGGCAGGCAAGAGTTCGGAAACACCATATATTTT.

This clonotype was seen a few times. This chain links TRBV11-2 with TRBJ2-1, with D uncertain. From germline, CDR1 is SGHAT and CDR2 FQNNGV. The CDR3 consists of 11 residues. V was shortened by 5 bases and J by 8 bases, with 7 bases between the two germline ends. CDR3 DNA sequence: TGTGCCAGCAGCAGAGGCCATGAGCAGTTCTTC. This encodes CASSRGHEQFF.

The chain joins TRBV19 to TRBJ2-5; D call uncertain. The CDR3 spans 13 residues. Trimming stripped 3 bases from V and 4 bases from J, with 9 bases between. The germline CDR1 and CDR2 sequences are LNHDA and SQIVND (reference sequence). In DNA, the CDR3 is TGTGCCAGTAGTATGTGGATACGAGAGACCCAGTACTTC. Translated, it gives CASSMWIRETQYF.

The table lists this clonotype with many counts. CDR3 amino acids: CASSLGHRTDTQYF. The CDR3 DNA reads TGTGCCAGCAGCTTAGGGCACCGCACAGATACGCAGTATTTT. This chain uses TRBV7-8 with TRBJ2-3; D gene uncertain. V shed 1 base and J shed 1 base, with 6 bases lying between them. The germline CDR1 and CDR2 sequences are SGHVS and FQNEAQ. There are 14 residues in the CDR3.

In DNA, the CDR3 is TGCGCCAGCAGCCGTTACAGGGAACGCGGCGGGGAAGCTTTCTTT. It is translated as CASSRYRERGGEAFF. V gene TRBV5-1 combines with J gene TRBJ1-1; a weak D match, TRBD1 (6 bases). This CDR3 contains 15 residues. Trimming took 4 bases from V and 8 from J, leaving 21 bases between them. Per germline, CDR1 SGHRS and CDR2 YFSETQ.

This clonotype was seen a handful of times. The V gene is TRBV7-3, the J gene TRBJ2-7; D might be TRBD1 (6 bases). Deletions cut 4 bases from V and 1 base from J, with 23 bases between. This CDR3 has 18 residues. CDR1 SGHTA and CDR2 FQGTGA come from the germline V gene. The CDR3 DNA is TGTGCCAGCAGCTCCCTGCTAGGGGTGGGACATGGATCCTACGAGCAGTACTTC. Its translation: CASSSLLGVGHGSYEQYF.

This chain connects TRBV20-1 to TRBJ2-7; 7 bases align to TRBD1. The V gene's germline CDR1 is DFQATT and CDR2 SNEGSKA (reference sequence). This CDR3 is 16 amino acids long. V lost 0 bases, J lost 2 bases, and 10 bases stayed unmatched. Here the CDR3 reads CSARDRRRGITYEQYF. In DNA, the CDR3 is TGCAGTGCTAGAGATAGGCGCAGGGGGATCACCTACGAGCAGTACTTC.

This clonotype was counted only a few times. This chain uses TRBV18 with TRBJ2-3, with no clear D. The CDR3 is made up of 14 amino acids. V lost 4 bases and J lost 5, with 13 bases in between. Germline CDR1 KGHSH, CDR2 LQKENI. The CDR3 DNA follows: TGTGCCAGCTCACAAGCTTTACTGGGAGATACGCAGTATTTT. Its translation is CASSQALLGDTQYF.

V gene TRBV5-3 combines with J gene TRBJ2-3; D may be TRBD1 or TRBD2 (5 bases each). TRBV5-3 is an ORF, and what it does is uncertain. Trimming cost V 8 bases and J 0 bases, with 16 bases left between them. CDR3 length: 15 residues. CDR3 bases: TGTGCCAGCAGCGGCCCGGGACCAAGCACAGATACGCAGTATTTT. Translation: CASSGPGPSTDTQYF.

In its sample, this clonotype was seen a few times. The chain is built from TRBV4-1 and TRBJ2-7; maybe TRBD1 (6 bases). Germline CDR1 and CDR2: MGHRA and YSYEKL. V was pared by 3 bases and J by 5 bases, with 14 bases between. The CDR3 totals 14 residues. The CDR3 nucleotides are TGCGCCAGCAGCCAGATACAGGGAAACGACGAGCAGTACTTC. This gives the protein CASSQIQGNDEQYF.

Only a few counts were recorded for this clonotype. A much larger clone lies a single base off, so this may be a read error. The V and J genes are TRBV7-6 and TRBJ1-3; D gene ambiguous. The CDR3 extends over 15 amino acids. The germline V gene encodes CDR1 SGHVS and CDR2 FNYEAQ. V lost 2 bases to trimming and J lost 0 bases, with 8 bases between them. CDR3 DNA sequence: TGTGCCAGCAGCTTAACGGAATACTCTGGAAACACCATATATTTT. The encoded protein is CASSLTEYSGNTIYF.

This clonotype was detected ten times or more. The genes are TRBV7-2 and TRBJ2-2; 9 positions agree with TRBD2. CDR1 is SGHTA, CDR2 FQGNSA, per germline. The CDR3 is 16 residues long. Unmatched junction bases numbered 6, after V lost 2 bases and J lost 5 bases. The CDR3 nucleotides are TGTGCCAGCAGCTTATACAGCGGGAGGTCAACCGGGGAGCTGTTTTTT. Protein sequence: CASSLYSGRSTGELFF.

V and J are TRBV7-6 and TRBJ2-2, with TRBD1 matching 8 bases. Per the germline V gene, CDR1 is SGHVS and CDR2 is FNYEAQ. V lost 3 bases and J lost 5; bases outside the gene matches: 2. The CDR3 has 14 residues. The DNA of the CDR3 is TGTGCCAGCAGCTTGGGACAGGCAACCGGGGAGCTGTTTTTT. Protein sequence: CASSLGQATGELFF.

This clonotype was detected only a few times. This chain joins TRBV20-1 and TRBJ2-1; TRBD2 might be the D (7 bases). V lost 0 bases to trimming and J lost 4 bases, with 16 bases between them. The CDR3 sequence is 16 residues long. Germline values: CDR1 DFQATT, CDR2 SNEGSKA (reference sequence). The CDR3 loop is CSARDPSGGRYNEQFF. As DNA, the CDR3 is TGCAGTGCTAGAGATCCCTCGGGGGGCAGATACAATGAGCAGTTCTTC.

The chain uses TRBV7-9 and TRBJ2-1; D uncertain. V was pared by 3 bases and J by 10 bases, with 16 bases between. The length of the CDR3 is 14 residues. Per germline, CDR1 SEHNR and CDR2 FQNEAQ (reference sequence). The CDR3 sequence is CASSFEGTFGEQFF. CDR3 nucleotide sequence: TGTGCCAGCAGCTTTGAAGGTACTTTTGGGGAGCAGTTCTTC.